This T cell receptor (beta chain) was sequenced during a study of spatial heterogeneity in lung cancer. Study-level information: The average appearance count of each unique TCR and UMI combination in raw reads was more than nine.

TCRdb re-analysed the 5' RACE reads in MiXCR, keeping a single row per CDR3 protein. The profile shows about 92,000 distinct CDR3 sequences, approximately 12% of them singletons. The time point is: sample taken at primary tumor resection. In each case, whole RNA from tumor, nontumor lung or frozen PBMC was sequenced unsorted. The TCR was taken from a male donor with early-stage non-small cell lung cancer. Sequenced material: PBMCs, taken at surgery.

The CDR3 DNA follows: TGTGCCAGCAGCGGATGGGACAGGAGCTCTGGGGCCAACGTCCTGACTTTC. The encoded protein is CASSGWDRSSGANVLTF. This chain links TRBV7-9 with TRBJ2-6; 8 nucleotides agree with TRBD1. The CDR3 totals 17 residues. With V trimmed by 5 bases and J by 0 bases, 6 bases remained unmatched. The germline V gene encodes CDR1 SEHNR and CDR2 FQNEAQ (reference sequence).